This T cell receptor beta chain was sequenced in a study of CD8 T cell repertoires and HIV-1 epitope variants. Repertoires were generated with immunoSEQ multiplex PCR, while TCRdb's copy carries only in-frame clones and drops some. Among roughly 2,000 clones listed, 71% were seen once. A remark on this clone: What it binds is not known.

CDR3 length: 12 residues. In germline, CDR1 is SGDLS, CDR2 YYNGEE. J was trimmed by 5 bases and V by 3 bases; bases with no gene match: 2. The gene calls are TRBV9 and TRBJ2-7; 7 nucleotides agree with TRBD1. Sequencing was carried out using cultured CD8+ T cells derived from PBMCs. This sequence originates from a male donor with HIV. CDR3 coding DNA: TGTGCCAGCAGCGCGACAGGGCACGAGCAGTACTTC. It translates to CASSATGHEQYF.